Listed below are T cell receptor beta chains from one sample, sequenced in a study of yellow fever vaccine responses in identical twins. TCRdb recomputed calls from the RT-PCR reads with MiXCR, one row per CDR3 protein. Found here are some 20,000 distinct CDR3 sequences, 60% to 80% of them singletons; the top ten hold about 5%. The sample here was T cells from blood (PBMCs), unsorted or a sorted subset (not recorded which), taken before or after yellow fever vaccination (not recorded which). The receptors were sampled from a woman in her late teens or twenties who received the yellow fever vaccine. The CDR3 runs from the conserved cysteine through the conserved F or W. D genes are given only for firm matches. Rows give clone size only sometimes, using once, few, many, or a class for an expanded clone.

J	D	size	V	CDR3	DNA
TRBJ2-1	NA	NA	TRBV7-6	CASSLGPMDSYNEQFF	TGTGCCAGCAGCTTAGGGCCTATGGACTCCTACAATGAGCAGTTCTTC
TRBJ2-3	NA	NA	TRBV11-1	CASSLVGTTDTQYF	TGTGCCAGCAGCTTAGTGGGGACCACAGATACGCAGTATTTT
TRBJ1-2	NA	NA	TRBV18	CASSEDFTGYTF	TGTGCCAGCTCCGAAGATTTCACTGGCTACACCTTC
TRBJ2-1	TRBD2	once	TRBV7-3	CASSLAGRYNEQFF	TGTGCCAGCAGTCTAGCGGGAAGGTACAATGAGCAGTTCTTC
TRBJ2-1	NA	NA	TRBV7-9	CASSLRGSYNEQFF	TGTGCCAGCAGCCTCAGGGGTTCCTACAATGAGCAGTTCTTC
TRBJ2-3	TRBD1	NA	TRBV2	CASSGGTGDTQYF	TGTGCCAGCAGTGGCGGGACAGGAGATACGCAGTATTTT
TRBJ2-3	NA	NA	TRBV18	CASSPPDVLGLGGTQYF	TGTGCCAGCTCACCACCGGATGTATTGGGTCTAGGGGGTACGCAGTATTTT
TRBJ2-7	TRBD1	NA	TRBV2	CASSEAPGQGYEQYF	TGTGCCAGCAGTGAAGCACCGGGACAGGGGTACGAGCAGTACTTC
TRBJ2-5	TRBD1	NA	TRBV11-3	CASSLGAGGQETQYF	TGTGCCAGCAGCTTAGGGGCAGGGGGCCAAGAGACCCAGTACTTC
TRBJ2-5	NA	NA	TRBV7-9	CASSLAGGVRETQYF	TGTGCCAGCAGCTTAGCGGGCGGCGTGCGAGAGACCCAGTACTTC
TRBJ1-5	NA	NA	TRBV4-1	CASWGGTDQPQHF	TGCGCCAGCTGGGGGGGGACCGATCAGCCCCAGCATTTT
TRBJ1-5	NA	NA	TRBV19	CASKGGQRDSNQPQHF	TGTGCCAGTAAAGGGGGGCAACGGGATAGCAATCAGCCCCAGCATTTT
TRBJ1-5	NA	NA	TRBV16	CASSQSWGAQNQPQHF	TGTGCCAGCAGCCAATCTTGGGGGGCTCAAAATCAGCCCCAGCATTTT
TRBJ2-1	NA	few	TRBV23-1	CASIITDCHNEQFF	TGCGCCAGCATAATAACAGATTGCCACAATGAGCAGTTCTTC
TRBJ1-6	TRBD1	NA	TRBV18	CASSSTGGSYNSPLHF	TGTGCCAGCTCATCCACAGGGGGCTCCTATAATTCACCCCTCCACTTT
TRBJ2-1	TRBD1	NA	TRBV11-3	CASSFSGTGRFGEQFF	TGTGCCAGCAGCTTCTCCGGGACAGGGAGGTTTGGTGAGCAGTTCTTC
TRBJ2-3	NA	NA	TRBV2	CASTNWGDTDTQYF	TGTGCCAGCACCAACTGGGGAGACACAGATACGCAGTATTTT
TRBJ1-1	NA	NA	TRBV6-5	CASSYSTLQEGGEAFF	TGTGCCAGCAGTTACTCGACGTTGCAGGAGGGCGGAGAAGCTTTCTTT
TRBJ2-1	TRBD2	NA	TRBV18	CASSPPSGGVSSYNEQFF	TGTGCCAGCTCACCTCCTAGCGGGGGGGTATCCTCCTACAATGAGCAGTTCTTC
TRBJ2-7	NA	few	TRBV24-1	CATSDGYEQYF	TGTGCCACCAGTGATGGCTACGAGCAGTACTTC
TRBJ2-3	TRBD1	NA	TRBV10-3	CAIKGAFSTDTQYF	TGTGCCATCAAGGGGGCCTTTAGCACAGATACGCAGTATTTT
TRBJ1-5	NA	once	TRBV13	CASSWGTGLCDQPQHF	TGTGCCAGCAGCTGGGGCACAGGGCTTTGCGATCAGCCCCAGCATTTT
TRBJ1-4	TRBD1	NA	TRBV2	CANRKGQGNEKLFF	TGTGCCAACCGAAAGGGACAGGGGAATGAAAAACTGTTTTTT
TRBJ2-1	TRBD2	NA	TRBV13	CADKLAEGGEQFF	TGTGCCGACAAACTAGCGGAAGGGGGTGAGCAGTTCTTC
TRBJ2-1	NA	once	TRBV3-1	CASSQDFSSNEQFF	TGTGCCAGCAGCCAAGATTTTTCAAGCAATGAGCAGTTCTTC
TRBJ2-1	TRBD1	NA	TRBV28	CASRRTGGGNEQFF	TGTGCCAGCAGGAGGACAGGGGGAGGCAATGAGCAGTTCTTC
TRBJ2-7	NA	NA	TRBV5-5	CASSPLAWAYEQYF	TGTGCCAGCAGCCCACTAGCTTGGGCCTACGAGCAGTACTTC
TRBJ2-1	NA	NA	TRBV2	CASSGRSNNEQFF	TGTGCCAGCAGCGGGCGGAGTAACAATGAGCAGTTCTTC
TRBJ2-1	NA	few	TRBV11-2	CASSGGLILKAYNEQFF	TGTGCCAGCAGCGGGGGGCTCATACTTAAAGCCTACAATGAGCAGTTCTTC
TRBJ2-2	NA	NA	TRBV18	CASSPLTGANTGELFF	TGTGCCAGCTCACCGCTGACAGGCGCGAACACCGGGGAGCTGTTTTTT
TRBJ2-1	NA	NA	TRBV5-1	CASSLAGRAGSYNEQFF	TGCGCCAGCAGCTTGGCTGGTCGGGCAGGTTCCTACAATGAGCAGTTCTTC
TRBJ1-1	NA	NA	TRBV11-1	CASSLPNTEAFF	TGTGCCAGCAGCTTACCAAACACTGAAGCTTTCTTT
TRBJ2-1	NA	NA	TRBV27	CASSLRGRVPSSYNEQFF	TGTGCCAGCAGTTTAAGAGGCCGTGTCCCCTCCTCCTACAATGAGCAGTTCTTC
TRBJ1-5	NA	NA	TRBV28	CASSFGYFGNQPQHF	TGTGCCAGCAGTTTTGGGTACTTCGGCAATCAGCCCCAGCATTTT
TRBJ2-1	TRBD2	NA	TRBV14	CASSQKGLADYNEQFF	TGTGCCAGCAGCCAGAAGGGACTAGCGGATTACAATGAGCAGTTCTTC
TRBJ2-7	NA	NA	TRBV5-1	CASSFESSYEQYF	TGCGCCAGCAGCTTTGAGAGCTCCTACGAGCAGTACTTC
TRBJ1-1	NA	NA	TRBV11-2	CASSLGTLTEAFF	TGTGCCAGCAGCTTAGGGACATTGACTGAAGCTTTCTTT
TRBJ1-6	NA	NA	TRBV21-1	CASSKDWRCQPYNSPLHF	TGTGCCAGCAGCAAAGATTGGCGTTGTCAGCCCTATAATTCACCCCTCCACTTT